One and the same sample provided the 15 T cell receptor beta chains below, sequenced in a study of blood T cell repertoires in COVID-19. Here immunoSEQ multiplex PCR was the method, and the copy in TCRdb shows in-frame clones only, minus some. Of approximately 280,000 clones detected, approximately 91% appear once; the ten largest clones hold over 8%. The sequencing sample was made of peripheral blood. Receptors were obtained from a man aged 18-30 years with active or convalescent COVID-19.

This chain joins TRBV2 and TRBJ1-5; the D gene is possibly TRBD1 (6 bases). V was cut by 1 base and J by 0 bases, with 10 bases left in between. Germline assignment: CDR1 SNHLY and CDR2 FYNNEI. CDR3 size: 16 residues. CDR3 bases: TGTGCCAGCAGTGAAGGGCAGGGGTATAGCAATCAGCCCCAGCATTTT. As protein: CASSEGQGYSNQPQHF.

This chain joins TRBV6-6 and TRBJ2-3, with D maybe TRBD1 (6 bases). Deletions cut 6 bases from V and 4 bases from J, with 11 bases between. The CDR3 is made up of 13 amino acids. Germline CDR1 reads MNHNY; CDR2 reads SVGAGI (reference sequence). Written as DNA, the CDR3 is TGTGCCAGCAGCCAGTACAGGGCAGATACGCAGTATTTT. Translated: CASSQYRADTQYF.

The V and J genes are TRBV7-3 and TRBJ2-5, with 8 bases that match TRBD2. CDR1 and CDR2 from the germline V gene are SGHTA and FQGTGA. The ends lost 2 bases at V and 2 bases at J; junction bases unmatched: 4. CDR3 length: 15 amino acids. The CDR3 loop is CASSLSGTSQETQYF. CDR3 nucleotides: TGTGCCAGCAGCTTATCCGGGACTAGTCAAGAGACCCAGTACTTC.

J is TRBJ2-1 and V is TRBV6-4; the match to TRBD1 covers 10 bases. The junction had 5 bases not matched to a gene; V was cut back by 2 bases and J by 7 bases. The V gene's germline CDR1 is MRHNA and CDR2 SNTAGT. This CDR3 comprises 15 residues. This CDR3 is CASSDPTGGTNEQFF. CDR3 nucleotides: TGTGCCAGCAGTGACCCGACAGGGGGCACGAATGAGCAGTTCTTC.

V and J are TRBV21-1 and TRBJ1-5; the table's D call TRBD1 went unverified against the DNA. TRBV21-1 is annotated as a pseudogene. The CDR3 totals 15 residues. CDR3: CASSSGQEPNQPQHF. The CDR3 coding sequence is TGTGCCAGCAGCAGTGGACAGGAACCCAATCAGCCCCAGCATTTT.

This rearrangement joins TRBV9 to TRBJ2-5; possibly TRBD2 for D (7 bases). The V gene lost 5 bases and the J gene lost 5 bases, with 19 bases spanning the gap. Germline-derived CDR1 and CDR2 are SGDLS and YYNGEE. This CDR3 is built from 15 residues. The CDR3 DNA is TGTGCCAGCAGTCTCGTCGAGGGGGGGGTGGAGACCCAGTACTTC. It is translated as CASSLVEGGVETQYF.

CDR3 amino acids: CASSAGDRTQYF. The CDR3 nucleotides read TGTGCCAGCAGCGCAGGGGACCGGACCCAGTACTTC. J is TRBJ2-5 and V is TRBV7-9; perhaps TRBD1 as D (6 bases). CDR1 SEHNR and CDR2 FQNEAQ come from the germline V gene (reference sequence). Trimming removed 5 bases at V and 7 bases at J, with 11 bases between. CDR3 length: 12 residues.

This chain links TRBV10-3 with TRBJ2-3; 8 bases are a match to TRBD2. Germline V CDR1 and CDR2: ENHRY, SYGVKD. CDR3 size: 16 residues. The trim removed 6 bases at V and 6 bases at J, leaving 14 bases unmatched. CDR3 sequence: CAIRPTSGDSADTQYF. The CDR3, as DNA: TGTGCCATCAGACCTACTAGCGGAGATTCGGCGGATACGCAGTATTTT.

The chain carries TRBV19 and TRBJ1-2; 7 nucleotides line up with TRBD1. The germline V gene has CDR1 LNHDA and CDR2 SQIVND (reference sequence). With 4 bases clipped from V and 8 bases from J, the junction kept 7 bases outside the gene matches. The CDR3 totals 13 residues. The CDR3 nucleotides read TGTGCCAGTAGTAGGCGGGACAGCCTAGGCTACACCTTC. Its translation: CASSRRDSLGYTF.

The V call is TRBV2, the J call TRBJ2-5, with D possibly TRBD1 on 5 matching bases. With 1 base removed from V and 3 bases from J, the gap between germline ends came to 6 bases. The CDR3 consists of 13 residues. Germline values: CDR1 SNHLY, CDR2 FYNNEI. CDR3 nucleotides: TGTGCCAGCAGTGAAGAGGGGAAAGAGACCCAGTACTTC. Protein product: CASSEEGKETQYF. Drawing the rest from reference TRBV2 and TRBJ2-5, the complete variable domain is EPEVTQTPSHQVTQMGQEVILRCVPISNHLYFYWYRQILGQKVEFLVSFYNNEISEKSEIFDDQFSVERPDGSNFTLKIRSTKLEDSAMYFCASSEEGKETQYFGPGTRLLVL.

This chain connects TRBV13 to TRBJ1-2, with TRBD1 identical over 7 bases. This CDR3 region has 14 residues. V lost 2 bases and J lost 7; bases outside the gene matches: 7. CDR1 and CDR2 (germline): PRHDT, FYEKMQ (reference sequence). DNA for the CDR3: TGTGCCAGCAGCTTACTGACAGGGAAGGGTGGCTACACCTTC. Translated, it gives CASSLLTGKGGYTF. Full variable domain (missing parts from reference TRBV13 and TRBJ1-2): AAGVIQSPRHLIKEKRETATLKCYPIPRHDTVYWYQQGPGQDPQFLISFYEKMQSDKGSIPDRFSAQQFSDYHSELNMSSLELGDSALYFCASSLLTGKGGYTFGSGTRLTVV.

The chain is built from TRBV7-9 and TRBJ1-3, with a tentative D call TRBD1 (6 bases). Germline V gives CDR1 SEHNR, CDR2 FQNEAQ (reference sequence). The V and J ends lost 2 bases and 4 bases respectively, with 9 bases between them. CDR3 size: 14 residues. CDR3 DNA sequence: TGTGCCAGCAGCTTAAGGACAGCAGGAAACACCATATATTTT. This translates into CASSLRTAGNTIYF.

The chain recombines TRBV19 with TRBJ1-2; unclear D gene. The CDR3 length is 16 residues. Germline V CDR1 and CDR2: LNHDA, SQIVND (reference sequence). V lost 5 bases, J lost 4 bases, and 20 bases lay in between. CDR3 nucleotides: TGTGCCAGTAGTCCTACTATGCAACCTCTACTCTATGGCTACACCTTC. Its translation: CASSPTMQPLLYGYTF.

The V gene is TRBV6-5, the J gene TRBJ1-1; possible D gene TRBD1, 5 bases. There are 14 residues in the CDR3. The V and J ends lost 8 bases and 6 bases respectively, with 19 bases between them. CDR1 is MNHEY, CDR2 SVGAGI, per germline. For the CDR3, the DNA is TGTGCCAGCCTGGGTCCCAGGGTACCTTCTGAAGCTTTCTTT. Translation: CASLGPRVPSEAFF.

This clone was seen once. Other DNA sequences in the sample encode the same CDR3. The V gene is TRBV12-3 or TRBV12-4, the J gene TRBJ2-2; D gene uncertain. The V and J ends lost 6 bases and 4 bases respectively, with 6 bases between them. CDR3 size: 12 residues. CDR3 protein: CASSSGTGELFF. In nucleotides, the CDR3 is TGTGCCAGCAGCTCCGGCACCGGGGAGCTGTTTTTT.